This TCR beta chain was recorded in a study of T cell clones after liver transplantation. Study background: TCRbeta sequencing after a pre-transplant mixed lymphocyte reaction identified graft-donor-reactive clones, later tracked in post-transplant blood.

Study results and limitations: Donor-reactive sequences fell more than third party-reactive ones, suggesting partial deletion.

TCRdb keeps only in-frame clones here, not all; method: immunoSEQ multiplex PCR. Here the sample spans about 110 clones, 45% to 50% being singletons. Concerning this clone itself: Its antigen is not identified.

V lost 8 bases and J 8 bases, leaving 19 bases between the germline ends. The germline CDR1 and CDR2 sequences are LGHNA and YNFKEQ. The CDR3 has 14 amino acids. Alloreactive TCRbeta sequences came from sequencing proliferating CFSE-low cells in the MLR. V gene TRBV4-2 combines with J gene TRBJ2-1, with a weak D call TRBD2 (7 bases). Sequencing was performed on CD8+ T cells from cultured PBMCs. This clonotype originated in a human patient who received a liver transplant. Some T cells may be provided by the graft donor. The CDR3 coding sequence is TGTGCCAGCCGGGCTGCGGGGGCAGCTTATGAGCAGTTCTTC. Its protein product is CASRAAGAAYEQFF.